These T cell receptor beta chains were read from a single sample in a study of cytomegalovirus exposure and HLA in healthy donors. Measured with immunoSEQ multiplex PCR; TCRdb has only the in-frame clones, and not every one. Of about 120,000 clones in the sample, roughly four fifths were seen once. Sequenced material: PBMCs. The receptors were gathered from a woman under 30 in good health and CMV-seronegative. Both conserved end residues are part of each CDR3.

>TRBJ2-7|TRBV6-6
CASSYGDRRSYEQYF
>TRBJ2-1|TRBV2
CASSEGGGSEQFF
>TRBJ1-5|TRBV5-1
CASSFGPGRNSNQPQHF
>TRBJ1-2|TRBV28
CASSFGTGTGYGYTF
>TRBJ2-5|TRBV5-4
CASSLSPQGQETQYF
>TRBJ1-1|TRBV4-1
CASSQDQRGQNTEAFF
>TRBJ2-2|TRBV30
CAWSPGGRHGELFF
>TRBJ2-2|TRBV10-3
CAISATNRAQNTGELFF
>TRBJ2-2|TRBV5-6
CASSFGTPTGELFF
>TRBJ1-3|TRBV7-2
CASSSGGLSGNTIYF
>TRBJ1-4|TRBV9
CASSPGGQGGEKLFF
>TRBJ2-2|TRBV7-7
CASSRTGTSVAGELFF
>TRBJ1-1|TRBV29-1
CSVELRGKTEAFF
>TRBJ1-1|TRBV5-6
CASSPRAGWGTEAFF
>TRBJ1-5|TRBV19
CASSKGQGTQPQHF
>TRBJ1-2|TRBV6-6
CASSLRENHGYTF
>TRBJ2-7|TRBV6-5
CASSYSGEEGFYEQYF
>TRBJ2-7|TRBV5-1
CASSLLLAGGPYEQYF
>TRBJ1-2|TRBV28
CASRWQGWYGYTF
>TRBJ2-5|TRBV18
CASSPGRGETQYF
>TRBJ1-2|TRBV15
CATSRGATNYGYTF
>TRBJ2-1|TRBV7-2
CASSATNNPYNEQFF
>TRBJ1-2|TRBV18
CASSADGMVYGYTF
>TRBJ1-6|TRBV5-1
CASSLGMSNSPLHF
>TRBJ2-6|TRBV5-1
CASSGGDSSDVLTF
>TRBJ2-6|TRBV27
CASSRQGAAGANVLTF
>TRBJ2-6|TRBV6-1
CASSEAHRGGKAGANVLTF
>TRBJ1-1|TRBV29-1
CSVTQGFRTEAFF
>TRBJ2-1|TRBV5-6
CASSLFRGRNEQFF
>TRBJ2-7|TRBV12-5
CASGFLQGTYEQYF
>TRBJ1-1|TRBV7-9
CASSDIRSGTEAFF
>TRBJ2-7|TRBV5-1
CASSSTGGTYEQYF
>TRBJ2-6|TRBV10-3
CAINPGQGNSGANVLTF
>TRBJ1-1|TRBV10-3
CAISESGQGRTEAFF
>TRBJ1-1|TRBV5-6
CASSPLAGRAFF
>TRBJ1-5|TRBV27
CASQEAGENQPQHF
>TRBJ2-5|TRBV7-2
CASSFVQGFGETQYF
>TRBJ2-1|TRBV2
CASSVRQANEQFF
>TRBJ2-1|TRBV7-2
CASRKSGHEQFF
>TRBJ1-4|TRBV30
CAWSVDFPIVLFF
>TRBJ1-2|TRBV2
CASSGFFTGTTNYGYTF
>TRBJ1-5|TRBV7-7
CASSLAGDRSNQPQHF
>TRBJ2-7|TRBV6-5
CASSSGGKYEQYF
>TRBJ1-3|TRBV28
CASSSPHPGAGNTIYF
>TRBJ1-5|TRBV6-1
CASSEASRDRGLQHF
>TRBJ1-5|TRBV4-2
CASSQADSTNQPQHF
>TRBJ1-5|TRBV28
CASRPPRLTGNRQPQHF
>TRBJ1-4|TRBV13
CASQGASNEKLFF
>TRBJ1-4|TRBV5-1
CASSLMPQDNNEKLFF
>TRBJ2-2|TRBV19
CASSTGHSNTGELFF
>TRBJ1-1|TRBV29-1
CSVANGQGAEAFF
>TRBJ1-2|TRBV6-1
CASSPGLRNYGYTF
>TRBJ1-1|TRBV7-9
CASSSGTANTEAFF
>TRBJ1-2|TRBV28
CASSFLGPQGRDGYTF
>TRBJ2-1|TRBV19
CASSPFGGGEQFF
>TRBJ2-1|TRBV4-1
CASRATFVTYNEQFF